Sequencing of this T cell receptor beta chain was carried out in a study of early T cells in non-severe SARS-CoV-2 infection. Per the germline V gene, CDR1 is MNHEY and CDR2 is SVGAGI. Trimming removed 0 bases from V and 3 bases from J, with 9 bases in between. This CDR3 region has 15 residues. MiXCR, run by TCRdb on the 5' RACE reads, gives a single entry per CDR3 protein. The sample shows 60,000 to 75,000 distinct CDR3 sequences, 10% to 15% of them seen only once. This clonotype appeared many times. This material consisted of whole blood, taken at baseline. The J gene is TRBJ2-1, the V gene TRBV6-5, with D tentatively TRBD1 (5 bases). The sequence was collected from an adult who was a healthcare worker with PCR-confirmed SARS-CoV-2 infection or an uninfected control (not recorded which). CDR3 in amino acids: CASSYSNQGYNEQFF. In DNA form, the CDR3 reads TGTGCCAGCAGTTACTCGAATCAGGGCTACAATGAGCAGTTCTTC.